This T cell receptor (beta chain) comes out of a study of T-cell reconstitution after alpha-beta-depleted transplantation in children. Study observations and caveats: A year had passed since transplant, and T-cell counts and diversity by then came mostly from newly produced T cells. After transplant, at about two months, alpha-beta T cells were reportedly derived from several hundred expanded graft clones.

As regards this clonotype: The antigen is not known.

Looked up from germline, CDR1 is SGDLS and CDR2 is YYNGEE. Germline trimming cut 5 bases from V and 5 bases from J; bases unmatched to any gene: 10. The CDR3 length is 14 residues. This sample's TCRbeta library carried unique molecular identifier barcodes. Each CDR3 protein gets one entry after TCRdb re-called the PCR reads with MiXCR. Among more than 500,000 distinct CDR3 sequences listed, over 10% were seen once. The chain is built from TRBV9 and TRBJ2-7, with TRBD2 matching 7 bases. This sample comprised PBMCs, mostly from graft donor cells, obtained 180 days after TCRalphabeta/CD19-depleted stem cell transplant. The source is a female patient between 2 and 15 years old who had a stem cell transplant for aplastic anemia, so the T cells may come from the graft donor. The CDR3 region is CASSPSGRVDEQYF. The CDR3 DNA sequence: TGTGCCAGCAGTCCCTCGGGGAGGGTAGACGAGCAGTACTTC.